These 19 T cell receptor beta chains came from one sample sequenced in a study of pediatric ulcerative colitis. Here immunoSEQ multiplex PCR was the method, and the copy in TCRdb shows in-frame clones only, minus some. Altogether roughly 64,000 clones are present, roughly nine tenths being singletons, with the ten largest covering approximately 3.4%. The specimen sequenced was blood. The receptors come from a boy between 10 and 17 years old with severe ulcerative colitis.

This rearrangement joins TRBV10-1 to TRBJ2-7; 7 bases fit TRBD1. CDR1 is WNHNN and CDR2 is SYGVQD in the germline V gene (reference sequence). The CDR3 loop spans 17 amino acids. V lost 5 bases, J lost 4 bases, and 17 bases stayed unmatched. The CDR3 protein is CASSNSPRWQGDYEQYF. DNA for the CDR3: TGCGCCAGCAGTAACTCGCCGCGATGGCAGGGGGATTACGAGCAGTACTTC.

The genes are TRBV9 and TRBJ2-7; the D call may be TRBD1 or TRBD2 (5 bases each). The CDR3 runs 13 residues. Germline V CDR1 and CDR2: SGDLS, YYNGEE. Trimming removed 4 bases at V and 6 bases at J, with 14 bases between. In DNA, the CDR3 is TGTGCCAGCAGCACCGGGACGGTGGGCGAGCAGTACTTC. It yields the protein CASSTGTVGEQYF.

Ten or more counts support this clone. The CDR3 sequence is CASSWAGVNTEAFF. The CDR3, as DNA: TGTGCCAGCAGCTGGGCAGGGGTGAACACTGAAGCTTTCTTT. The chain links TRBV7-9 to TRBJ1-1; TRBD1 might be the D (6 bases). This CDR3 has 14 residues. Trimming cost V 4 bases and J 0 bases, with 9 bases left between them. Germline V gives CDR1 SEHNR, CDR2 FQNEAQ (reference sequence).

The gene calls are TRBV5-6 and TRBJ2-1; D gene uncertain. V lost 1 base and J 3 bases, leaving 8 bases between the germline ends. CDR3 length: 14 residues. Looked up from germline, CDR1 is SGHDT and CDR2 is YYEEEE. The DNA of the CDR3 is TGTGCCAGCAGCTTGTACCTAAACTACAATGAGCAGTTCTTC. This encodes CASSLYLNYNEQFF.

The chain employs TRBV6-1 and TRBJ2-1, with D maybe TRBD2 (5 bases). Germline lookup yields CDR1 MNHNS and CDR2 SASEGT. V shed 2 bases and J shed 3 bases, with 14 bases lying between them. There are 16 residues in the CDR3. CDR3 DNA sequence: TGTGCCAGCAGTGAACCTGGGCTAGCCTTCTACAATGAGCAGTTCTTC. Translated: CASSEPGLAFYNEQFF.

This clone has only a few counts. The CDR3 sequence: CASRSNQPQHF. The CDR3 DNA reads TGTGCCAGCAGGAGCAATCAGCCCCAGCATTTT. The V and J genes are TRBV27 and TRBJ1-5, with D hard to call. V lost 6 bases and J 1 base, leaving 1 base between the germline ends. The CDR3 extends over 11 amino acids. Per the germline V gene, CDR1 is MNHEY and CDR2 is SMNVEV (reference sequence).

The V and J genes are TRBV4-1 and TRBJ2-7, with TRBD2 matching over 8 bases. The CDR3 runs to 17 residues. The V gene's germline CDR1 is MGHRA and CDR2 YSYEKL. V shed 1 base, J shed 1 base, and the junction held 9 bases outside the gene matches. The CDR3 loop reads CASSQGSGTSRSYEQYF. DNA of the CDR3: TGCGCCAGCAGCCAAGGATCTGGGACTAGTCGTTCCTACGAGCAGTACTTC.

The chain links TRBV10-3 to TRBJ1-4, with no clear D. The V end lost 0 bases, the J end lost 2 bases, and 13 bases lay between the germline ends. Germline V gene sequence: CDR1 ENHRY, CDR2 SYGVKD. The CDR3 loop spans 17 amino acids. The DNA of the CDR3 is TGTGCCATCAGTGAGTCGTATGGCGCGGGGACTAATGAAAAACTGTTTTTT. Translated: CAISESYGAGTNEKLFF.

This clone has just a few counts. The V call is TRBV6-1, the J call TRBJ2-2; D not resolved. CDR3 length: 13 amino acids. Germline V gene sequence: CDR1 MNHNS, CDR2 SASEGT. Trimming shortened V by 3 bases and J by 5 bases, and 7 bases separated the two germline ends. CDR3 sequence: CASSDPGTGELFF. CDR3 sequence (DNA): TGTGCCAGCAGTGACCCCGGGACCGGGGAGCTGTTTTTT.

The chain couples TRBV9 to TRBJ1-2; D is ambiguous. V gave up 0 bases and J gave up 6 bases, with 9 bases separating them. CDR3 length: 13 amino acids. Per the germline V gene, CDR1 is SGDLS and CDR2 is YYNGEE. The CDR3 bases are TGTGCCAGCAGCGTAGCCGGGGTCAATGGCTACACCTTC. Its protein product is CASSVAGVNGYTF.

V is TRBV27 and J is TRBJ2-1; 9 bases are shared with TRBD2. V shed 5 bases and J 1 base; nucleotides not matched to a gene: 3. Germline CDR1 reads MNHEY; CDR2 reads SMNVEV (reference sequence). The CDR3 is made up of 15 amino acids. This CDR3 is CASSALAGSYNEQFF. The CDR3 coding sequence is TGTGCCAGCAGTGCCCTAGCGGGGTCCTACAATGAGCAGTTCTTC.

In this sample, this clone turned up a few times. The chain recombines TRBV29-1 with TRBJ1-1; a weak D match, TRBD1 (5 bases). Deletions cut 2 bases from V and 1 base from J, with 5 bases between. There are 12 residues in the CDR3. Looked up from germline, CDR1 is SQVTM and CDR2 is ANQGSEA. CDR3 bases: TGCAGCGTTGAAACAGGGAACACTGAAGCTTTCTTT. The encoded protein is CSVETGNTEAFF.

The V and J genes are TRBV11-3 and TRBJ2-7; no firm D call. CDR1 and CDR2 (germline): SGHNT, YENEEA. CDR3 length: 13 amino acids. V lost 1 base and J 7 bases, leaving 11 bases between the germline ends. This CDR3 reads CASSLATVREQYF. In nucleotides, the CDR3 is TGTGCCAGCAGCTTAGCGACTGTCAGGGAGCAGTACTTC.

V usage is TRBV30 and J usage is TRBJ1-2, with D uncertain. Germline V gene lookup returns CDR1 GTSNPN and CDR2 SVGIG (reference sequence). The V end lost 2 bases, the J end lost 0 bases, and 19 bases lay between the germline ends. The CDR3 extends over 17 amino acids. CDR3 nucleotides: TGTGCCTGGAGTACCAGAGGTCGTACCCTAGCTAACTATGGCTACACCTTC. This sequence encodes CAWSTRGRTLANYGYTF.

This chain joins TRBV30 and TRBJ2-1, with D possibly matching TRBD2 (5 bases). CDR1 and CDR2 (germline): GTSNPN, SVGIG (reference sequence). Trimming shortened V by 0 bases and J by 9 bases, and 12 bases separated the two germline ends. The length of the CDR3 is 13 residues. Here the CDR3 reads CAWSVLLASEQFF. The CDR3 bases are TGTGCCTGGAGTGTTTTGCTAGCCTCTGAGCAGTTCTTC.

This sequence joins TRBV27 and TRBJ1-2; a possible D gene is TRBD1 (5 bases). V was cut by 8 bases and J by 2 bases, with 24 bases left in between. The CDR3 spans 17 residues. The germline V gene has CDR1 MNHEY and CDR2 SMNVEV (reference sequence). CDR3 DNA sequence: TGTGCCAGCGGTCAATGGGTGTCGGGGGGACCAAACTATGGCTACACCTTC. This codes for CASGQWVSGGPNYGYTF.

The chain recombines TRBV7-9 with TRBJ2-3; no definite D call. The CDR3 has 14 amino acids. Trimming took off 8 bases at V and 5 bases at J, with 17 bases between the two ends. Per germline, CDR1 SEHNR and CDR2 FQNEAQ (reference sequence). In DNA form, the CDR3 reads TGTGCCAGCGGGTCTGCCTTAGTAGGAGATACGCAGTATTTT. It translates to CASGSALVGDTQYF.

The V call is TRBV7-2, the J call TRBJ2-7; 9 positions match TRBD1. CDR3 length: 14 residues. Germline loops: CDR1 SGHTA, CDR2 FQGNSA. After removal of 4 bases from V and 4 bases from J, the junction contained 5 bases not matched to a gene. CDR3 amino acids: CASSSWDREYEQYF. The CDR3 DNA sequence: TGTGCCAGCAGCTCGTGGGACAGGGAGTACGAGCAGTACTTC. Complete variable domain (other parts from reference TRBV7-2 and TRBJ2-7): GAGVSQSPSNKVTEKGKDVELRCDPISGHTALYWYRQSLGQGLEFLIYFQGNSAPDKSGLPSDRFSAERTGGSVSTLTIQRTQQEDSAVYLCASSSWDREYEQYFGPGTRLTVT.

V and J are TRBV9 and TRBJ1-1; no reliable D call. Germline CDR1 is SGDLS and CDR2 is YYNGEE. The CDR3 runs to 13 residues. Trimming pared 4 bases from V and 3 bases from J, leaving 10 bases between. CDR3 sequence: CASSPSDYTEAFF. The CDR3, as DNA: TGTGCCAGCAGCCCCTCAGATTACACTGAAGCTTTCTTT.